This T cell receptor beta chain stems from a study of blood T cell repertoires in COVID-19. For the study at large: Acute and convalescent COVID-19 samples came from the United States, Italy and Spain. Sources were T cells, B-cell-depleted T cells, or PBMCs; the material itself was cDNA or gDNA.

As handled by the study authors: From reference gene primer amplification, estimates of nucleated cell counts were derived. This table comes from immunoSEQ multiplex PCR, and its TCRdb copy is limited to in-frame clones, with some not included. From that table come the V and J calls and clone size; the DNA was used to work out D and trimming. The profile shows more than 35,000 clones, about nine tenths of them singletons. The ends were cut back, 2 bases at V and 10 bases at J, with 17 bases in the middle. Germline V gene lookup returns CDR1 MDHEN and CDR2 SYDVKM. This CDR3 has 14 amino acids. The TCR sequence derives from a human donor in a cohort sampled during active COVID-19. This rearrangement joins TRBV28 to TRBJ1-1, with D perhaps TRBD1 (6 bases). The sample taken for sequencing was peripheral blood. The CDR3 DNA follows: TGTGCCAGCAGTTTAGTCTGGCAGGGGATGTCAGCTTTCTTT. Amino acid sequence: CASSLVWQGMSAFF.